The 30 T cell receptor beta chains presented below share a single source sample, sequenced in a study of blood T cell repertoires in COVID-19. Only in-frame clones appear in the TCRdb table, and some are missing; sequencing was by immunoSEQ multiplex PCR. The table records some 150,000 clones, roughly 90% of them present only once. Sequenced sample: PBMCs or T cells enriched from blood (not recorded which). The receptors here all came from a human donor with acute COVID-19. The donor label of this sample is uncertain.

The gene calls are TRBV4-1 and TRBJ1-2; 8 bases are shared with TRBD1. This CDR3 has 14 amino acids. Unmatched junction bases numbered 6, after V lost 5 bases and J lost 4 bases. Germline CDR1 MGHRA, CDR2 YSYEKL. The CDR3 reads CASSIRQGPYGYTF. Written as DNA, the CDR3 is TGCGCCAGCAGCATCCGACAGGGGCCCTATGGCTACACCTTC.

The V gene is TRBV19, the J gene TRBJ2-5; TRBD1 agrees at 7 bases. With 7 bases clipped from V and 4 bases from J, the junction kept 6 bases outside the gene matches. CDR1 LNHDA and CDR2 SQIVND come from the germline V gene (reference sequence). The CDR3 contains 13 residues. In DNA form, the CDR3 reads TGTGCCAGTACAGGGGGACAGACAGAGACCCAGTACTTC. This gives the protein CASTGGQTETQYF.

This chain uses TRBV5-6 with TRBJ2-5; D is possibly TRBD1 (6 bases). This CDR3 has 14 amino acids. V lost 0 bases and J 4 bases, leaving 10 bases between the germline ends. Germline CDR1 and CDR2: SGHDT and YYEEEE. The CDR3, as DNA: TGTGCCAGCAGCTTGGCCGGCAGGGGAGAGACCCAGTACTTC. Protein: CASSLAGRGETQYF.

The chain employs TRBV18 and TRBJ1-2; D remains unclear. This CDR3 contains 14 residues. The V and J ends lost 3 bases and 8 bases respectively, with 16 bases between them. Per the germline V gene, CDR1 is KGHSH and CDR2 is LQKENI. CDR3 in amino acids: CASSPPGVSWGYTF. The CDR3 nucleotides read TGTGCCAGCTCACCCCCCGGGGTCAGCTGGGGCTACACCTTC.

The chain uses TRBV30 and TRBJ1-6; D gene ambiguous. V gave up 2 bases and J gave up 6 bases, with 8 bases separating them. CDR1 and CDR2 (germline): GTSNPN, SVGIG (reference sequence). This CDR3 spans 13 amino acids. The CDR3 sequence: CAWSNQANSPLHF. In DNA form, the CDR3 reads TGTGCCTGGAGTAACCAGGCTAATTCACCCCTCCACTTT.

The CDR3 reads CASSQVIGNTEAFF. CDR3 coding DNA: TGTGCCAGCAGCCAAGTTATCGGTAACACTGAAGCTTTCTTT. The chain carries TRBV14 and TRBJ1-1; D gene unclear. The germline CDR1 and CDR2 sequences are SGHDN and FVKESK. There are 14 residues in the CDR3. Trimming shortened V by 1 base and J by 2 bases, and 8 bases separated the two germline ends.

This clone was seen more than once but under ten times. The chain combines TRBV7-2 with TRBJ2-5; D remains unclear. There are 15 residues in the CDR3. V was shortened by 2 bases and J by 4 bases, with 14 bases between the two germline ends. Germline CDR1 is SGHTA and CDR2 is FQGNSA. In DNA, the CDR3 is TGTGCCAGCAGCTTAATCGCTAATTCGGGAGAGACCCAGTACTTC. It is translated as CASSLIANSGETQYF.

This clone was recorded only once. The germline gene is not matched at one end of the junction; a read error may be the cause. The chain has TRBV4-1 and TRBJ2-7, with 7 bases fitting TRBD2. Germline V gene sequence: CDR1 MGHRA, CDR2 YSYEKL. The CDR3 contains 14 residues. The chain's CDR3 is CASSQGSGSFEQYF. DNA of the CDR3: TGCGCCAGCAGCCAGGGTAGCGGGTCCTTCGAGCAGTACTTC.

The chain employs TRBV15 and TRBJ1-1; 11 nucleotides agree with TRBD1. This CDR3 has 15 amino acids. Germline CDR1 reads LNHNV; CDR2 reads YYDKDF (reference sequence). V trimming: 5 bases; J trimming: 9 bases; junction bases outside the gene matches: 11. The CDR3 reads CATSALGQGVRQAFF. The CDR3 DNA follows: TGTGCCACCAGCGCCCTGGGACAGGGGGTAAGACAAGCTTTCTTT.

Only one count was recorded for this clone. The chain has TRBV4-2 and TRBJ1-1; D call uncertain. This CDR3 region has 16 residues. Looked up from germline, CDR1 is LGHNA and CDR2 is YNFKEQ. V lost 4 bases and J 1 base, leaving 16 bases between the germline ends. The CDR3 protein is CASSLPPGRENTEAFF. In DNA form, the CDR3 reads TGTGCCAGCAGCCTTCCGCCCGGGAGGGAGAACACTGAAGCTTTCTTT.

The gene calls are TRBV7-9 and TRBJ2-1; weak D call: TRBD1 (6 bases). The CDR3 is 15 residues long. Germline assignment: CDR1 SEHNR and CDR2 FQNEAQ (reference sequence). V gave up 6 bases and J gave up 5 bases, with 17 bases separating them. The CDR3 region has the DNA TGTGCCAGCAGGAAAGCTATGTCAGGGGACAATGAGCAGTTCTTC. As protein: CASRKAMSGDNEQFF.

A single count supports this clone. The V gene is TRBV18, the J gene TRBJ1-5; TRBD1 is a possible D gene (6 bases). The V gene lost 3 bases and the J gene lost 3 bases, with 9 bases spanning the gap. Germline V gives CDR1 KGHSH, CDR2 LQKENI. This CDR3 contains 14 residues. The DNA of the CDR3 is TGTGCCAGCTCACCGGACAGCCCCAATCAGCCCCAGCATTTT. This sequence encodes CASSPDSPNQPQHF.

The V call is TRBV6-2 or TRBV6-3, the J call TRBJ2-5; D is uncertain. The CDR3 has 13 amino acids. CDR1 is MNHEY and CDR2 is SVGEGT in the germline V gene. Trimming pared 5 bases from V and 2 bases from J, leaving 9 bases between. CDR3 nucleotide sequence: TGTGCCAGCAGTCGAGGAGTTCAAGAGACCCAGTACTTC. Protein product: CASSRGVQETQYF.

The table lists this clone with a count of one. V usage is TRBV5-6 and J usage is TRBJ2-1; perhaps TRBD1 as D (6 bases). V lost 4 bases to trimming and J lost 7 bases, with 18 bases between them. Germline CDR1 is SGHDT and CDR2 is YYEEEE. The CDR3 has 15 amino acids. The chain's CDR3 is CASSLQGAGVNEQFF. CDR3 DNA: TGTGCCAGCAGCCTACAGGGCGCTGGGGTTAATGAGCAGTTCTTC.

The sample holds one count of this clone. The chain joins TRBV9 to TRBJ1-2; a weak D match, TRBD1 (5 bases). The CDR3 runs 14 residues. V lost 0 bases and J lost 6, with 12 bases in between. The germline CDR1 and CDR2 sequences are SGDLS and YYNGEE. CDR3 protein: CASSVAGGTDGYTF. CDR3 DNA sequence: TGTGCCAGCAGCGTAGCTGGGGGGACGGATGGCTACACCTTC.

This clone showed up just once. CDR3 sequence reads: CASIAGAGGLHGYTF. CDR3 DNA: TGTGCCAGCATCGCTGGGGCAGGGGGCCTCCATGGCTACACCTTC. The rearrangement joins TRBV28 to TRBJ1-2, with 8 bases identical to TRBD1. There are 15 residues in the CDR3. From germline, CDR1 is MDHEN and CDR2 SYDVKM. The V gene end was trimmed by 7 bases and the J gene end by 6 bases; junction bases not matched to a gene: 13.

The chain joins TRBV5-4 to TRBJ2-6; D not certain. V lost 2 bases and J lost 0, with 6 bases in between. There are 15 residues in the CDR3. Germline values: CDR1 SGHNT, CDR2 YYREEE (reference sequence). The CDR3 sequence: CASSLERSGANVLTF. CDR3 coding DNA: TGTGCCAGCAGCTTAGAGCGCTCTGGGGCCAACGTCCTGACTTTC. Full variable domain (missing parts from reference TRBV5-4 and TRBJ2-6): ETGVTQSPTHLIKTRGQQVTLRCSSQSGHNTVSWYQQALGQGPQFIFQYYREEENGRGNFPPRFSGLQFPNYSSELNVNALELDDSALYLCASSLERSGANVLTFGAGSRLTVL.

This chain connects TRBV6-5 to TRBJ2-5; 9 bases match TRBD2. Per germline, CDR1 MNHEY and CDR2 SVGAGI. The ends lost 5 bases at V and 5 bases at J; junction bases unmatched: 3. This CDR3 is 13 amino acids long. For the CDR3, the DNA is TGTGCCAGCAGTCCAGGACTAGCGGAGACCCAGTACTTC. Protein product: CASSPGLAETQYF.

The CDR3 bases are TGCGCCAGCAGCTTGGCGCGTACAGGGTTCACAGATACGCAGTATTTT. The encoded protein is CASSLARTGFTDTQYF. The rearrangement joins TRBV5-1 to TRBJ2-3; D is perhaps TRBD1 (6 bases). V lost 0 bases and J 2 bases, leaving 13 bases between the germline ends. CDR3 length: 16 residues. Germline CDR1 and CDR2: SGHRS and YFSETQ.

With respect to this clone: Different DNA sequences within this sample yield the same CDR3. The CDR3 reads CASSRTGNTEAFF. CDR3 sequence (DNA): TGTGCCAGCAGTAGGACAGGGAACACTGAAGCTTTCTTT. The chain is built from TRBV6-4 and TRBJ1-1, with 7 bases matching TRBD1. The V gene's germline CDR1 is MRHNA and CDR2 SNTAGT. V shed 5 bases, J shed 1 base, and the junction held 1 base outside the gene matches. The CDR3 loop spans 13 amino acids.

This rearrangement joins TRBV13 to TRBJ1-2, with TRBD1 identical over 11 bases. Unmatched junction bases numbered 12, after V lost 3 bases and J lost 12 bases. The CDR3 spans 15 residues. CDR1 and CDR2 from the germline V gene are PRHDT and FYEKMQ (reference sequence). CDR3 bases: TGTGCCAGCAGCTTGAATTCCCAGGACAGGGGGCATGACACCTTC. It translates to CASSLNSQDRGHDTF.

This rearrangement joins TRBV3-1 (or the pseudogene TRBV3-2) to TRBJ1-1, with a weak D call TRBD1 (6 bases). V lost 0 bases and J lost 11, with 16 bases in between. The length of the CDR3 is 14 residues. The germline CDR1 and CDR2 sequences are LGHDT and YNNKEL (reference sequence). CDR3 bases: TGTGCCAGCAGCCAAGATCGGGGGGCCGGGGGTGCTTTCTTT. The encoded protein is CASSQDRGAGGAFF.

The rearrangement joins TRBV7-9 to TRBJ2-5, with 9 bases that match TRBD1. Unmatched junction bases numbered 15, after V lost 5 bases and J lost 5 bases. The length of the CDR3 is 17 residues. Germline assignment: CDR1 SEHNR and CDR2 FQNEAQ (reference sequence). The CDR3 nucleotides read TGTGCCAGCAGCCTTAGAGTAGGACAGGGGCTTCGGGAGACCCAGTACTTC. Protein: CASSLRVGQGLRETQYF.

The V and J genes are TRBV5-4 and TRBJ2-1; D not certain. The CDR3 consists of 12 residues. Germline CDR1 is SGHNT and CDR2 is YYREEE (reference sequence). The V end lost 3 bases, the J end lost 8 bases, and 9 bases lay between the germline ends. CDR3 DNA: TGTGCCAGCAGCTCTGACACCCATGAGCAGTTCTTC. Translating it yields CASSSDTHEQFF.

The V and J genes are TRBV30 and TRBJ1-4, with 7 bases matching TRBD1. Germline CDR1 GTSNPN, CDR2 SVGIG (reference sequence). This CDR3 is 15 amino acids long. With V trimmed by 0 bases and J by 4 bases, 5 bases remained unmatched. The CDR3 region has the DNA TGTGCCTGGAGTGTGGGTCGACAGGGTAATGAAAAACTGTTTTTT. Translating gives CAWSVGRQGNEKLFF.

This chain connects TRBV5-4 to TRBJ2-5, with 7 bases that match TRBD1. This CDR3 has 12 amino acids. Germline loops: CDR1 SGHNT, CDR2 YYREEE (reference sequence). The J segment lost 2 bases and the V segment lost 7 bases, leaving 2 bases of the junction unmatched. The CDR3 is CASGTAQETQYF. CDR3 DNA sequence: TGTGCCAGCGGGACAGCACAAGAGACCCAGTACTTC. Complete variable domain (other parts from reference TRBV5-4 and TRBJ2-5): ETGVTQSPTHLIKTRGQQVTLRCSSQSGHNTVSWYQQALGQGPQFIFQYYREEENGRGNFPPRFSGLQFPNYSSELNVNALELDDSALYLCASGTAQETQYFGPGTRLLVL.

This rearrangement joins TRBV9 to TRBJ1-1, with D uncertain. Germline CDR1 reads SGDLS; CDR2 reads YYNGEE. The CDR3 has 14 residues. Trimming shortened V by 4 bases and J by 4 bases, and 14 bases separated the two germline ends. The CDR3: CASSIREGGTEAFF. Written as DNA, the CDR3 is TGTGCCAGCAGCATAAGGGAAGGAGGCACTGAAGCTTTCTTT.

The chain employs TRBV19 and TRBJ1-2, with unresolved D. Germline-derived CDR1 and CDR2 are LNHDA and SQIVND (reference sequence). Trimming took off 2 bases at V and 3 bases at J, with 19 bases between the two ends. The CDR3 covers 17 residues. CDR3 bases: TGTGCCAGTAGTATAAGCCAGGCTCACCAAACGGACTATGGCTACACCTTC. Amino acids: CASSISQAHQTDYGYTF.

The chain has TRBV18 and TRBJ1-1; 8 nucleotides line up with TRBD1. V shed 6 bases and J 3 bases; nucleotides not matched to a gene: 6. The CDR3 consists of 14 residues. Germline V lookup: CDR1 KGHSH, CDR2 LQKENI. The CDR3 DNA reads as TGTGCCAGCTCCGCTCAGGGGGCGGACACTGAAGCTTTCTTT. It translates to CASSAQGADTEAFF.

This clone was counted only a few times. This chain uses TRBV9 with TRBJ1-6, with D unclear. V was trimmed by 0 bases and J by 0 bases, leaving 7 bases between them. Germline V gene sequence: CDR1 SGDLS, CDR2 YYNGEE. The CDR3 loop spans 16 amino acids. CDR3: CASSVGGSSYNSPLHF. The DNA of the CDR3 is TGTGCCAGCAGCGTAGGAGGGAGCTCCTATAATTCACCCCTCCACTTT.